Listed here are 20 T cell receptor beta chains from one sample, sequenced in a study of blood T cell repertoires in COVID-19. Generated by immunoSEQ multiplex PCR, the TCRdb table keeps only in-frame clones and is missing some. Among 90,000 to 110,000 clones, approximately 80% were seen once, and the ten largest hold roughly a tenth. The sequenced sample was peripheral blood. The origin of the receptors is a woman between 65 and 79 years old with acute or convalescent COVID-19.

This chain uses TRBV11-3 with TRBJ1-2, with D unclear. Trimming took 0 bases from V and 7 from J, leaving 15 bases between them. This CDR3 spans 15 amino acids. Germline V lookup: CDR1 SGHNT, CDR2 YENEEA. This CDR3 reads CASSLDRYGLSGYTF. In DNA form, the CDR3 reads TGTGCCAGCAGCTTAGACAGGTATGGGCTTTCTGGCTACACCTTC.

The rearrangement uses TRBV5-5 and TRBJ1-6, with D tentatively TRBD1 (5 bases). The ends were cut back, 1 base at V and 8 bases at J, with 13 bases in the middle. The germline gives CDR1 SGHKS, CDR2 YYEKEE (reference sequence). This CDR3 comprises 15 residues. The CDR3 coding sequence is TGTGCCAGCAGCTTGACGGGACGGGGGGATTCACCCCTCCACTTT. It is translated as CASSLTGRGDSPLHF.

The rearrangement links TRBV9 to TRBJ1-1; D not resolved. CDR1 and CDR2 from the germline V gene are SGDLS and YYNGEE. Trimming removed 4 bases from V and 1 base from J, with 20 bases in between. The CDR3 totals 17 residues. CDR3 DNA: TGTGCCAGCAGCCCCCGCCTACCCGGGGTTGGGAACACTGAAGCTTTCTTT. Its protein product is CASSPRLPGVGNTEAFF.

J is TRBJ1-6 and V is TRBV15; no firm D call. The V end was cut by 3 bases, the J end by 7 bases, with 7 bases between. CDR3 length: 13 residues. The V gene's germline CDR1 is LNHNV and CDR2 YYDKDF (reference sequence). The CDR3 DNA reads TGTGCCACCAGCAGGACACAGAATTCACCCCTCCACTTT. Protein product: CATSRTQNSPLHF.

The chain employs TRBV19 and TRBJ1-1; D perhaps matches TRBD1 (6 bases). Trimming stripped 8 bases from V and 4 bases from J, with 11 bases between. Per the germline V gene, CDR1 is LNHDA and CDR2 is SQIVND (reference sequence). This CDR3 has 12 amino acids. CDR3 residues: CASADRSTEAFF. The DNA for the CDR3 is TGTGCCAGTGCTGACAGGAGCACTGAAGCTTTCTTT.

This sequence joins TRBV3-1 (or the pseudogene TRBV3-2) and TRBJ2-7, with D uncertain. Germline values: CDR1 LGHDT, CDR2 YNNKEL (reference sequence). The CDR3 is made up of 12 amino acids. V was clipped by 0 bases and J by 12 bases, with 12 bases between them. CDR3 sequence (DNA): TGTGCCAGCAGCCAAGATACCCAGGTCTGGTACTTC. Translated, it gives CASSQDTQVWYF.

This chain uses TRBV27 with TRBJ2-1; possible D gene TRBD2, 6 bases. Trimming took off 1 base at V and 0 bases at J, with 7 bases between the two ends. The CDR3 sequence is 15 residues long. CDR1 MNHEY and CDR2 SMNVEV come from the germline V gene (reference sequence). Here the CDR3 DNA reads TGTGCCAGCAGTTTATTCGGGAGCTCCTACAATGAGCAGTTCTTC. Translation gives CASSLFGSSYNEQFF.

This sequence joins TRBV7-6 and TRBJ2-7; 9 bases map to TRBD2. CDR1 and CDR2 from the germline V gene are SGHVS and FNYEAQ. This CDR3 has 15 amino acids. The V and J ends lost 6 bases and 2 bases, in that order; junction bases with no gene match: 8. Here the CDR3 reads CASRDGGRVAYEQYF. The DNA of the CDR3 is TGTGCCAGCAGGGATGGCGGGAGGGTGGCCTACGAGCAGTACTTC.

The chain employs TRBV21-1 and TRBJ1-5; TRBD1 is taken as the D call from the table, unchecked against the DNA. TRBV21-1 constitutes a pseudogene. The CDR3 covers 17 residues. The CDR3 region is CASSKTVQGAGNQPQHF. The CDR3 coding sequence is TGTGCCAGCAGCAAAACGGTACAGGGGGCGGGCAATCAGCCCCAGCATTTT.

This CDR3 is CASSTTLNTEAFF. The DNA for the CDR3 is TGTGCCAGCAGCACTACACTGAACACTGAAGCTTTCTTT. This chain joins TRBV11-3 and TRBJ1-1; D is unclear. The CDR3 consists of 13 residues. CDR1 and CDR2 (germline): SGHNT, YENEEA. The V end was cut by 5 bases, the J end by 0 bases, with 7 bases between.

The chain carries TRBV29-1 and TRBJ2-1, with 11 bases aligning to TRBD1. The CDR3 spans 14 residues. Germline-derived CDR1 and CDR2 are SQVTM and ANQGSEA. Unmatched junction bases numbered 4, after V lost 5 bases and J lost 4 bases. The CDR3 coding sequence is TGCAGCGTTACCGGGACAGGGGGTTACAATGAGCAGTTCTTC. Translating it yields CSVTGTGGYNEQFF.

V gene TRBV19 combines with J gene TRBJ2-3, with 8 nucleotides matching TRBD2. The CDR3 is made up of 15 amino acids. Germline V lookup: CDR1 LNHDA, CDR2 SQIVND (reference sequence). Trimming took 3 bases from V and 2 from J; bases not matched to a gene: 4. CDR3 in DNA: TGTGCCAGTAGTATCGGGGGGGCACTCACAGATACGCAGTATTTT. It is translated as CASSIGGALTDTQYF.

The CDR3 nucleotides are TGTGCCAGCAGTTTACCGGGACAGGAGAAAGGACTGTTTTTT. Protein product: CASSLPGQEKGLFF. This chain uses TRBV28 with TRBJ1-4, with 8 nucleotides matching TRBD1. The CDR3 extends over 14 amino acids. After removal of 2 bases from V and 13 bases from J, the junction contained 9 bases not matched to a gene. The V gene's germline CDR1 is MDHEN and CDR2 SYDVKM. Looking up the rest from reference TRBV28 and TRBJ1-4 gives the full variable domain: DVKVTQSSRYLVKRTGEKVFLECVQDMDHENMFWYRQDPGLGLRLIYFSYDVKMKEKGDIPEGYSVSREKKERFSLILESASTNQTSMYLCASSLPGQEKGLFFGSGTQLSVL.

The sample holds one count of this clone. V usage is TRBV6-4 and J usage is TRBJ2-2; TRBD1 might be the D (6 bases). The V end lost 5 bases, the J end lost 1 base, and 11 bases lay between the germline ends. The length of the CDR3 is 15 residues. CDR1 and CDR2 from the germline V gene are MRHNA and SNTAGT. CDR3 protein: CASSPQGQNTGELFF. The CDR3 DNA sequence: TGTGCCAGCAGTCCTCAGGGGCAGAACACCGGGGAGCTGTTTTTT.

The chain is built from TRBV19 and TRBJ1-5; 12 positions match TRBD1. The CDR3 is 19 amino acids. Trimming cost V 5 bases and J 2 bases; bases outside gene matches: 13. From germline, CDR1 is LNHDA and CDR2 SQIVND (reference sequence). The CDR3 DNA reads TGTGCCAGTAGTCTAACAAGGGACAGGGGGCGAAGAGGCAATCAGCCCCAGCATTTT. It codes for CASSLTRDRGRRGNQPQHF. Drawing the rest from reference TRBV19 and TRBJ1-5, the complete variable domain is DGGITQSPKYLFRKEGQNVTLSCEQNLNHDAMYWYRQDPGQGLRLIYYSQIVNDFQKGDIAEGYSVSREKKESFPLTVTSAQKNPTAFYLCASSLTRDRGRRGNQPQHFGDGTRLSIL.

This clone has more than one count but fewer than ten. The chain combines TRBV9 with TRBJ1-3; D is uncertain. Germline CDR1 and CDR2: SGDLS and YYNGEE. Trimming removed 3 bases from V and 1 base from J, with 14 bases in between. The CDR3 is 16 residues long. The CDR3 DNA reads TGTGCCAGCAGCGCGGAGAGAAGTTCTTCTGGAAACACCATATATTTT. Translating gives CASSAERSSSGNTIYF.

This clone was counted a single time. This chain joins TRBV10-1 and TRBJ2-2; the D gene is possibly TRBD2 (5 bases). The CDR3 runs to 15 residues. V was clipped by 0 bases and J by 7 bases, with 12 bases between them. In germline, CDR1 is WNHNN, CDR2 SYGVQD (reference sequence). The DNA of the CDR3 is TGCGCCAGCAGTGAGTCGGCTAGCTTTGGCGGGGAGCTGTTTTTT. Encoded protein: CASSESASFGGELFF.

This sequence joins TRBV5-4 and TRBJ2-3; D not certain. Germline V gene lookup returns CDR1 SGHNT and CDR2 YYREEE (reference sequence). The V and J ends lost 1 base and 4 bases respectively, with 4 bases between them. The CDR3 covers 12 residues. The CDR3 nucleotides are TGTGCCAGCAGCTTGTATGCAGATACGCAGTATTTT. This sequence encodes CASSLYADTQYF.

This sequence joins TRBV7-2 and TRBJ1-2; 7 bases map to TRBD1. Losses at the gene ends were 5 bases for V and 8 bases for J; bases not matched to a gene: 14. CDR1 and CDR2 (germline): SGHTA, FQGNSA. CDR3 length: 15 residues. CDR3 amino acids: CASSEDTGAPSGYTF. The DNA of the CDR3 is TGTGCCAGCAGCGAAGACACAGGGGCCCCCTCGGGCTACACCTTC. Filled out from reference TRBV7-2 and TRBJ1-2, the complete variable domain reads GAGVSQSPSNKVTEKGKDVELRCDPISGHTALYWYRQSLGQGLEFLIYFQGNSAPDKSGLPSDRFSAERTGGSVSTLTIQRTQQEDSAVYLCASSEDTGAPSGYTFGSGTRLTVV.

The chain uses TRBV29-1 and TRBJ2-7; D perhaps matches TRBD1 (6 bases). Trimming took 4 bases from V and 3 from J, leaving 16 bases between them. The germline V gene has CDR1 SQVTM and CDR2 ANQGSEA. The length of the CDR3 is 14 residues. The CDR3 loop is CSVAETGLRYEQYF. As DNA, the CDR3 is TGCAGCGTTGCTGAGACAGGATTGCGCTACGAGCAGTACTTC.